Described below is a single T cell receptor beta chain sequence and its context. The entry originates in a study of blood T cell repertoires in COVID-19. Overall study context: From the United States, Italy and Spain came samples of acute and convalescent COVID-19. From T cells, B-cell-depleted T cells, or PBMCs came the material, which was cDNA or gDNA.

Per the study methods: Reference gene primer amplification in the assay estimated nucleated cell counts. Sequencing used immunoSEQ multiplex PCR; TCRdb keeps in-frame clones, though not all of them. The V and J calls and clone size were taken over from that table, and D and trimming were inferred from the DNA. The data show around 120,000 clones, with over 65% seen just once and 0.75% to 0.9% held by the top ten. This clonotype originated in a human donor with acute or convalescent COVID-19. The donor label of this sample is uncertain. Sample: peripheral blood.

The CDR3 DNA is TGTGCCATCAGTGAACAGGGGCCAGCTGGCTACACCTTC. As protein: CAISEQGPAGYTF. The rearrangement joins TRBV10-3 to TRBJ1-2; TRBD1 agrees at 7 bases. Trimming cost V 3 bases and J 7 bases; bases outside gene matches: 5. The germline gives CDR1 ENHRY, CDR2 SYGVKD. CDR3 length equals 13 residues.